This passage covers 22 T cell receptor beta chains from one sample sequenced in a study of shared clonotypes between healthy human individuals. Naive CD8 cells, CD45RO-negative and positively selected for CCR7, excluded terminally differentiated effector memory CD45RA+ cells. Assay used: immunoSEQ multiplex PCR; TCRdb lists only in-frame clones, some missing. The repertoire has about 2 million clones, just under 95% of them found once; the top ten carry around 1%. The source material was naive CD8+ T cells sorted from blood. The origin of the receptors is a man aged 18-30 years in good health.

The rearrangement uses TRBV2 and TRBJ2-1, with 10 bases aligning to TRBD2. The CDR3 contains 17 residues. The germline CDR1 and CDR2 sequences are SNHLY and FYNNEI. V lost 4 bases to trimming and J lost 4 bases; unmatched junction nucleotides: 10. This chain's CDR3 is CASSGNPGTSVYNEQFF. CDR3 nucleotides: TGTGCCAGCAGTGGAAATCCCGGGACTAGCGTGTACAATGAGCAGTTCTTC.

The chain is built from TRBV11-2 and TRBJ2-7, with unresolved D. The germline V gene has CDR1 SGHAT and CDR2 FQNNGV. The CDR3 is 12 amino acids. The germline V and J ends were trimmed by 1 base and 7 bases, with 8 bases remaining between them. The CDR3 is CASSLVVWEQYF. The DNA of the CDR3 is TGTGCCAGCAGCTTAGTGGTCTGGGAGCAGTACTTC. Full variable domain (remainder filled in from reference TRBV11-2 and TRBJ2-7): EAGVAQSPRYKIIEKRQSVAFWCNPISGHATLYWYQQILGQGPKLLIQFQNNGVVDDSQLPKDRFSAERLKGVDSTLKIQPAKLEDSAVYLCASSLVVWEQYFGPGTRLTVT.

The V call is TRBV6-1, the J call TRBJ1-4; no firm D call. Germline-derived CDR1 and CDR2 are MNHNS and SASEGT. Trimming took 1 base from V and 7 from J, leaving 13 bases between them. There are 15 residues in the CDR3. CDR3 coding DNA: TGTGCCAGCAGTGAAGTCGAGGGTGAGGGTGAAAAACTGTTTTTT. This gives the protein CASSEVEGEGEKLFF.

The rearrangement links TRBV2 to TRBJ1-5; TRBD1 might be the D (5 bases). This CDR3 has 16 amino acids. Germline CDR1 SNHLY, CDR2 FYNNEI. Trimming cost V 3 bases and J 0 bases, with 12 bases left between them. The CDR3 reads CASSDDSPYSNQPQHF. The CDR3 coding sequence is TGTGCCAGCAGTGATGACAGCCCATATAGCAATCAGCCCCAGCATTTT.

The chain recombines TRBV6-1 with TRBJ1-6; D unclear. Per germline, CDR1 MNHNS and CDR2 SASEGT. The CDR3 length is 17 residues. The V gene lost 2 bases and the J gene lost 2 bases, with 13 bases spanning the gap. The CDR3 DNA follows: TGTGCCAGCAGTGAATACACAGCGGATGCCTATAATTCACCCCTCCACTTT. It is translated as CASSEYTADAYNSPLHF.

The V gene is TRBV6-5, the J gene TRBJ1-3; no reliable D call. Per germline, CDR1 MNHEY and CDR2 SVGAGI. This CDR3 has 13 amino acids. The germline V and J ends were trimmed by 2 bases and 1 base, with 3 bases remaining between them. The CDR3 here is CASSYRSGNTIYF. CDR3 bases: TGTGCCAGCAGTTACCGATCTGGAAACACCATATATTTT.

V is TRBV9 and J is TRBJ2-2; D is ambiguous. Trimming left V 4 bases short and J 9 bases short, with 19 bases between. The CDR3 is made up of 15 amino acids. Germline assignment: CDR1 SGDLS and CDR2 YYNGEE. CDR3 amino acids: CASSLTDTPEWELFF. The DNA for the CDR3 is TGTGCCAGCAGCCTAACGGATACGCCAGAATGGGAGCTGTTTTTT.

Written as DNA, the CDR3 is TGTGCCAGCAGCCAGGGGTACACTGAAGCTTTCTTT. Its translation: CASSQGYTEAFF. The rearrangement uses TRBV28 and TRBJ1-1, with D possibly matching TRBD1 (6 bases). CDR1 is MDHEN and CDR2 is SYDVKM in the germline V gene. V lost 6 bases to trimming and J lost 3 bases, with 8 bases between them. The CDR3 length is 12 residues.

This clone appeared a single time. The V call is TRBV14, the J call TRBJ2-3; 14 bases map to TRBD2. Germline assignment: CDR1 SGHDN and CDR2 FVKESK. The CDR3 contains 17 residues. V lost 3 bases to trimming and J lost 5 bases; unmatched junction nucleotides: 7. The CDR3 bases are TGTGCCAGCAGCCAGCCCGGGACTAGCGGGAGCCTAGATACGCAGTATTTT. Its translation is CASSQPGTSGSLDTQYF.

Turning to this clone: Other nucleotide sequences in the sample specify the same CDR3. The V call is TRBV30, the J call TRBJ1-1; TRBD1 aligns across 8 bases. From germline, CDR1 is GTSNPN and CDR2 SVGIG (reference sequence). There are 15 residues in the CDR3. Trimming took 3 bases from V and 4 from J; bases not matched to a gene: 10. The CDR3 region has the DNA TGTGCCTGGAGCGAGACGCAGGGGGCGAGCACTGAAGCTTTCTTT. Amino acid sequence: CAWSETQGASTEAFF.

The sample holds a few counts of this clone. V gene TRBV13 combines with J gene TRBJ1-1; maybe TRBD1 (5 bases). V dropped 4 bases and J dropped 0 bases, with 9 bases sitting between them. The CDR3 consists of 14 residues. Germline-derived CDR1 and CDR2 are PRHDT and FYEKMQ (reference sequence). The CDR3 sequence is CASSSTEMNTEAFF. DNA of the CDR3: TGTGCCAGCAGCTCGACAGAGATGAACACTGAAGCTTTCTTT. The complete variable domain, with remaining parts taken from reference TRBV13 and TRBJ1-1, reads AAGVIQSPRHLIKEKRETATLKCYPIPRHDTVYWYQQGPGQDPQFLISFYEKMQSDKGSIPDRFSAQQFSDYHSELNMSSLELGDSALYFCASSSTEMNTEAFFGQGTRLTVV.

Comments on this clone: Distinct nucleotide sequences in the sample also encode this CDR3. V usage is TRBV27 and J usage is TRBJ2-7, with D possibly TRBD2 on 6 matching bases. V was clipped by 2 bases and J by 5 bases, with 13 bases between them. Germline assignment: CDR1 MNHEY and CDR2 SMNVEV (reference sequence). The CDR3 runs to 14 residues. The CDR3 DNA follows: TGTGCCAGCAGTTTACGGACGGGAGTGAACGAGCAGTACTTC. Its translation: CASSLRTGVNEQYF.

The chain links TRBV13 to TRBJ2-5; D possibly matches TRBD1 or TRBD2 (5 bases each). V was clipped by 4 bases and J by 3 bases, with 21 bases between them. Germline V gives CDR1 PRHDT, CDR2 FYEKMQ (reference sequence). The CDR3 runs to 17 residues. The CDR3 sequence is CASSSGPTGAGEETQYF. CDR3 coding DNA: TGTGCCAGCAGCTCGGGACCCACCGGGGCGGGCGAAGAGACCCAGTACTTC.

V usage is TRBV19 and J usage is TRBJ2-7; TRBD1 is a possible D gene (5 bases). The CDR3 contains 13 residues. V lost 3 bases to trimming and J lost 4 bases, with 10 bases between them. Looked up from germline, CDR1 is LNHDA and CDR2 is SQIVND (reference sequence). The CDR3 reads CASSMQGSYEQYF. CDR3 DNA: TGTGCCAGTAGTATGCAGGGATCTTACGAGCAGTACTTC.

This clone was seen once. The chain carries TRBV7-9 and TRBJ2-5, with 7 bases identical to TRBD2. The CDR3 sequence is 12 residues long. Unmatched junction bases numbered 6, after V lost 10 bases and J lost 4 bases. CDR1 is SEHNR, CDR2 FQNEAQ, per germline (reference sequence). CDR3 coding DNA: TGTGCCACTTCGGGGGAGGGAGAGACCCAGTACTTC. Its translation is CATSGEGETQYF.

The chain has TRBV7-9 and TRBJ2-2; 13 bases line up with TRBD2. The CDR3 extends over 16 amino acids. Germline assignment: CDR1 SEHNR and CDR2 FQNEAQ (reference sequence). J gave up 4 bases and V 4 bases, and 3 bases lay outside the gene matches. The CDR3 loop reads CASSSTSGGATGELFF. The CDR3 DNA reads TGTGCCAGCAGCTCAACTAGCGGGGGGGCCACCGGGGAGCTGTTTTTT.

This sequence joins TRBV7-9 and TRBJ2-3; D ambiguous. CDR3 size: 15 residues. V was clipped by 1 base and J by 2 bases, with 10 bases between them. Germline values: CDR1 SEHNR, CDR2 FQNEAQ (reference sequence). The CDR3 DNA follows: TGTGCCAGCAGCTTAGAAAGAAGTAACACAGATACGCAGTATTTT. It yields the protein CASSLERSNTDTQYF.

This rearrangement joins TRBV6-5 to TRBJ2-7; tentatively, D is TRBD1 (5 bases). Per germline, CDR1 MNHEY and CDR2 SVGAGI. The ends were cut back, 6 bases at V and 0 bases at J, with 12 bases in the middle. The CDR3 extends over 14 amino acids. CDR3 residues: CASSRGQTSYEQYF. The CDR3 nucleotides read TGTGCCAGCAGCCGCGGACAAACCTCCTACGAGCAGTACTTC.

The rearrangement joins TRBV28 to TRBJ2-2, with 9 bases fitting TRBD1. The CDR3 spans 16 residues. The V gene's germline CDR1 is MDHEN and CDR2 SYDVKM. The ends lost 3 bases at V and 6 bases at J; junction bases unmatched: 8. The chain's CDR3 is CASSFRDRVGSGELFF. CDR3 nucleotides: TGTGCCAGCAGTTTCCGGGACAGGGTAGGATCCGGGGAGCTGTTTTTT.

The chain carries TRBV30 and TRBJ2-7; 11 bases align to TRBD2. Trimming at V came to 0 bases and at J to 7 bases, leaving 8 bases not matched to a gene. Germline assignment: CDR1 GTSNPN and CDR2 SVGIG (reference sequence). CDR3 size: 15 residues. The CDR3 reads CAWSVLAGASGEQYF. The DNA for the CDR3 is TGTGCCTGGAGTGTACTAGCGGGAGCGTCGGGGGAGCAGTACTTC.

This sequence joins TRBV4-1 and TRBJ2-1, with TRBD2 as a possible D gene (6 bases). Germline V gene sequence: CDR1 MGHRA, CDR2 YSYEKL. V was cut by 2 bases and J by 5 bases, with 13 bases left in between. The CDR3 length is 15 residues. The CDR3, as DNA: TGCGCCAGCAGCCAAAGCCTGACTAGTAACAATGAGCAGTTCTTC. It codes for CASSQSLTSNNEQFF.

V is TRBV19 and J is TRBJ1-1; D gene uncertain. Germline CDR1 reads LNHDA; CDR2 reads SQIVND (reference sequence). This CDR3 comprises 14 residues. V dropped 5 bases and J dropped 1 base, with 11 bases sitting between them. CDR3 region: CASSLTLTNTEAFF. The CDR3 nucleotides read TGTGCCAGTAGTCTGACCCTCACGAACACTGAAGCTTTCTTT.